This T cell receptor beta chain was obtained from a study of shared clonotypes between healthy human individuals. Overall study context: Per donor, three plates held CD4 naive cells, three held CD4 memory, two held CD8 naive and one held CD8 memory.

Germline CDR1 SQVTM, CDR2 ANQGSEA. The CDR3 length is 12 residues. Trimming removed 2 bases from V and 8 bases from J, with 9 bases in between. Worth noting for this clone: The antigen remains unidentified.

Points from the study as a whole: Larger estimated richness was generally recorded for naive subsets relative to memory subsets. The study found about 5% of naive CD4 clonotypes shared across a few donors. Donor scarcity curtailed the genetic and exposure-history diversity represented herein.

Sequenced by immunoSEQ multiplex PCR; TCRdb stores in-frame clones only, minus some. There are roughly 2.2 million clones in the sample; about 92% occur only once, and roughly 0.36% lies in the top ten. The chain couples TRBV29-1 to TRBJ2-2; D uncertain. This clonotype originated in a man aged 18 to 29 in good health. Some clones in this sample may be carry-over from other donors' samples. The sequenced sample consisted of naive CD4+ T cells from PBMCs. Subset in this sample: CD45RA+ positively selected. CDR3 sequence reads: CSVETQDGELFF. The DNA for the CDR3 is TGCAGCGTTGAAACCCAAGATGGGGAGCTGTTTTTT.